This TCR beta chain was profiled in a study of blood T cell repertoires in COVID-19. The overall study: Collection of acute and convalescent COVID-19 samples took place in the United States, Italy and Spain.

Germline lookup yields CDR1 MNHEY and CDR2 SVGAGI. The CDR3 covers 11 residues. V lost 10 bases, J lost 8 bases, and 14 bases lay in between. Libraries were prepared by immunoSEQ multiplex PCR; TCRdb keeps only in-frame clonotypes and omits some of them. This table holds approximately 280,000 clones, nearly 90% found once. Sequencing was done on a sample of PBMCs or T cells enriched from blood (not recorded which). The clonotype comes from a woman between 18 and 29 years old with acute COVID-19. The rearrangement joins TRBV6-5 to TRBJ1-2, with D possibly TRBD1 on 6 matching bases. Written as DNA, the CDR3 is TGTGCCACAAAACAGGGCCGGGGCTACACCTTC. It specifies CATKQGRGYTF.